The 27 T cell receptor beta chains in this list originate from one sample, sequenced in a study of CD8 T cells in Susac syndrome. Random hexamers were used to reverse transcribe the RNA input (about 0.5 to 1 ug). TCRdb passed the immunoSEQ multiplex PCR reads through MiXCR, listing each CDR3 protein once. Seen here are about 69,000 distinct CDR3 sequences, roughly 94% observed once, and the top ten hold over 0.2%. Input material: CD8+ T cells from PBMCs. All receptors derive from a human donor in good health.

The J gene is TRBJ2-7, the V gene TRBV7-9, with D perhaps TRBD1 (5 bases). This CDR3 has 13 amino acids. V lost 1 base, J lost 5 bases, and 9 bases lay in between. CDR1 SEHNR and CDR2 FQNEAQ come from the germline V gene (reference sequence). Here the CDR3 DNA reads TGTGCCAGCAGCTTAGGACAGCTCGACGAGCAGTACTTC. Its protein is CASSLGQLDEQYF. The complete variable domain, with remaining parts taken from reference TRBV7-9 and TRBJ2-7, reads DTGVSQNPRHKITKRGQNVTFRCDPISEHNRLYWYRQTLGQGPEFLTYFQNEAQLEKSRLLSDRFSAERPKGSFSTLEIQRTEQGDSAMYLCASSLGQLDEQYFGPGTRLTVT.

The chain joins TRBV2 to TRBJ1-1; 7 bases are a match to TRBD1. The CDR3 extends over 15 amino acids. V trimming: 4 bases; J trimming: 4 bases; junction bases outside the gene matches: 9. Germline CDR1 reads SNHLY; CDR2 reads FYNNEI. CDR3 sequence (DNA): TGTGCCAGCAGTGTCCTAGGGGGCGATGGCACTGAAGCTTTCTTT. It yields the protein CASSVLGGDGTEAFF.

The CDR3 loop reads CASSSTPPREQYV. The CDR3 nucleotides are TGTGCCAGCAGTTCAACCCCGCCTCGCGAGCAGTACGTC. The chain is built from TRBV28 and TRBJ2-7; no clear D gene. The germline V gene has CDR1 MDHEN and CDR2 SYDVKM. This CDR3 is built from 13 residues. Trimming pared 4 bases from V and 6 bases from J, leaving 13 bases between.

The rearrangement uses TRBV7-8 and TRBJ2-5, with 8 bases identical to TRBD2. The germline gives CDR1 SGHVS, CDR2 FQNEAQ. Unmatched junction bases numbered 9, after V lost 4 bases and J lost 5 bases. CDR3 length equals 15 residues. CDR3 DNA sequence: TGTGCCAGCAGCTCCGGGGGGGCGGCTTGGGAGACCCAGTACTTC. The encoded protein is CASSSGGAAWETQYF.

CDR3 bases: TGCAGTGCCAAATACCGGGGCTATAATCAGCCCCAGCATTTT. Amino acid sequence: CSAKYRGYNQPQHF. This sequence joins TRBV20-1 and TRBJ1-5; perhaps TRBD1 as D (5 bases). CDR3 length equals 14 residues. The V and J ends lost 6 bases and 4 bases respectively, with 16 bases between them. Germline V CDR1 and CDR2: DFQATT, SNEGSKA (reference sequence).

The genes are TRBV12-3 or TRBV12-4 and TRBJ1-5; 7 bases agree with TRBD1. V shed 5 bases and J 1 base; nucleotides not matched to a gene: 5. CDR3 length: 15 residues. Written as DNA, the CDR3 is TGTGCCAGCAGTGCACAGGGGACAAGCAATCAGCCCCAGCATTTT. As protein: CASSAQGTSNQPQHF.

The chain joins TRBV19 to TRBJ1-2; TRBD1 agrees at 9 bases. This CDR3 comprises 14 residues. The trim removed 6 bases at V and 4 bases at J, leaving 6 bases unmatched. Germline V gives CDR1 LNHDA, CDR2 SQIVND (reference sequence). CDR3 DNA sequence: TGTGCCAGTAGCTGGACAGGGGCGGGCTATGGCTACACCTTC. It yields the protein CASSWTGAGYGYTF.

This chain connects TRBV3-1 to TRBJ1-1, with 7 positions matching TRBD1. This CDR3 region has 15 residues. Germline CDR1 and CDR2: LGHDT and YNNKEL (reference sequence). V lost 3 bases and J lost 1; bases outside the gene matches: 5. The CDR3 bases are TGTGCCAGCAGCCAGGCCAGGACAGGGAACACTGAAGCTTTCTTT. Its translation is CASSQARTGNTEAFF.

This chain links TRBV29-1 with TRBJ1-1; D is unclear. Trimming stripped 7 bases from V and 1 base from J, with 4 bases between. CDR1 is SQVTM, CDR2 ANQGSEA, per germline. CDR3 size: 10 residues. The CDR3 protein is CSARNTEAFF. The CDR3 bases are TGCAGCGCCAGGAACACTGAAGCTTTCTTT.

As DNA, the CDR3 is TGTGCCACCAGCAGAGAGTTAGGACGGTCCTACGAGCAGTACTTC. Translated, it gives CATSRELGRSYEQYF. This chain links TRBV15 with TRBJ2-7; no reliable D call. V was trimmed by 0 bases and J by 1 base, leaving 10 bases between them. This CDR3 contains 15 residues. Germline CDR1 LNHNV, CDR2 YYDKDF (reference sequence). Variable domain in full (rest from reference TRBV15 and TRBJ2-7): DAMVIQNPRYQVTQFGKPVTLSCSQTLNHNVMYWYQQKSSQAPKLLFHYYDKDFNNEADTPDNFQSRRPNTSFCFLDIRSPGLGDTAMYLCATSRELGRSYEQYFGPGTRLTVT.

The CDR3, as DNA: TGCAGCGTTGATAACAGGGGGTCAGATACGCAGTATTTT. Translation gives CSVDNRGSDTQYF. J is TRBJ2-3 and V is TRBV29-1, with TRBD1 matching 8 bases. The CDR3 covers 13 residues. Trimming took 3 bases from V and 4 from J; bases not matched to a gene: 3. The V gene's germline CDR1 is SQVTM and CDR2 ANQGSEA.

The rearrangement links TRBV29-1 to TRBJ1-2; 7 bases line up with TRBD1. This CDR3 contains 14 residues. Trimming cost V 6 bases and J 4 bases; bases outside gene matches: 11. Germline CDR1 and CDR2: SQVTM and ANQGSEA. CDR3: CSVVAPQGSYGYTF. The CDR3 region has the DNA TGCAGCGTCGTAGCCCCACAGGGGAGCTATGGCTACACCTTC.

The rearrangement uses TRBV6-2 or TRBV6-3 and TRBJ1-5, with no clear D. Trimming removed 0 bases at V and 7 bases at J, with 10 bases between. Germline CDR1 is MNHEY and CDR2 is SVGEGT. This CDR3 has 14 residues. This chain's CDR3 is CASSYSGGRQPQHF. CDR3 sequence (DNA): TGTGCCAGCAGTTACTCGGGAGGTCGGCAGCCCCAGCATTTT.

This chain links TRBV4-1 with TRBJ2-7; D unresolved. Germline CDR1 is MGHRA and CDR2 is YSYEKL. This CDR3 spans 14 amino acids. V was shortened by 4 bases and J by 3 bases, with 13 bases between the two germline ends. The CDR3 is CASSRGAGDYEQYF. DNA of the CDR3: TGCGCCAGCAGCCGCGGTGCAGGCGACTACGAGCAGTACTTC.

The rearrangement links TRBV19 to TRBJ1-1, with a tentative D call TRBD1 (6 bases). Trimming removed 5 bases from V and 5 bases from J, with 15 bases in between. The CDR3 is 14 residues long. Germline V CDR1 and CDR2: LNHDA, SQIVND (reference sequence). The CDR3: CASSFSGARTEAFF. The CDR3 DNA follows: TGTGCCAGTAGTTTCTCAGGGGCGCGAACTGAAGCTTTCTTT. Full variable domain (missing parts from reference TRBV19 and TRBJ1-1): DGGITQSPKYLFRKEGQNVTLSCEQNLNHDAMYWYRQDPGQGLRLIYYSQIVNDFQKGDIAEGYSVSREKKESFPLTVTSAQKNPTAFYLCASSFSGARTEAFFGQGTRLTVV.

The chain links TRBV7-6 to TRBJ1-5; D unclear. The V end lost 6 bases, the J end lost 7 bases, and 13 bases lay between the germline ends. CDR1 is SGHVS and CDR2 is FNYEAQ in the germline V gene. The CDR3 consists of 13 residues. CDR3 protein: CASSLNVGQPQHF. CDR3 DNA: TGTGCCAGCAGTCTAAATGTGGGCCAGCCCCAGCATTTT.

The V call is TRBV7-3, the J call TRBJ2-5; D perhaps matches TRBD2 (7 bases). There are 16 residues in the CDR3. Germline V gene data show CDR1 as SGHTA and CDR2 as FQGTGA. The germline V and J ends were trimmed by 5 bases and 1 base, with 17 bases remaining between them. The CDR3 loop is CASSPWGGGGQETQYF. The DNA of the CDR3 is TGTGCCAGCAGCCCCTGGGGGGGCGGGGGCCAAGAGACCCAGTACTTC.

The chain links TRBV27 to TRBJ1-6; D uncertain. The germline V gene has CDR1 MNHEY and CDR2 SMNVEV (reference sequence). The CDR3 has 16 residues. Trimming took off 5 bases at V and 8 bases at J, with 19 bases between the two ends. The DNA of the CDR3 is TGTGCCAGCAGTCCCCTGACCCCGGGAAATGATTCACCCCTCCACTTT. Protein product: CASSPLTPGNDSPLHF.

The genes are TRBV12-3 or TRBV12-4 and TRBJ1-1; 11 nucleotides agree with TRBD1. This CDR3 contains 14 residues. The ends lost 6 bases at V and 5 bases at J; junction bases unmatched: 5. This chain's CDR3 is CASSRTGGWTEAFF. The CDR3 DNA reads TGTGCCAGCAGCAGGACAGGGGGCTGGACTGAAGCTTTCTTT.

This rearrangement joins TRBV7-9 to TRBJ2-1; 11 bases fit TRBD1. V was pared by 4 bases and J by 7 bases, with 3 bases of the junction left unmatched. Germline values: CDR1 SEHNR, CDR2 FQNEAQ (reference sequence). This CDR3 is built from 14 residues. The CDR3 bases are TGTGCCAGCAGCTCGGGACAGGGGGATAATGAGCAGTTCTTC. It is translated as CASSSGQGDNEQFF.

V is TRBV27 and J is TRBJ1-2; a weak D match, TRBD1 (5 bases). The CDR3 loop spans 14 amino acids. V was pared by 5 bases and J by 2 bases, with 12 bases between. Germline V gene lookup returns CDR1 MNHEY and CDR2 SMNVEV (reference sequence). CDR3: CASSPIRANYGYTF. Here the CDR3 DNA reads TGTGCCAGCAGTCCAATCAGGGCCAACTATGGCTACACCTTC.

This chain joins TRBV30 and TRBJ2-2; tentative D call: TRBD1 (6 bases). The germline V gene encodes CDR1 GTSNPN and CDR2 SVGIG (reference sequence). V was cut by 4 bases and J by 3 bases, with 6 bases left in between. This CDR3 has 12 residues. DNA of the CDR3: TGTGCCTGGACAGGGGACACCGGGGAGCTGTTTTTT. Protein: CAWTGDTGELFF.

This clonotype was observed once. This chain joins TRBV18 and TRBJ2-3; D remains unclear. This CDR3 is 14 amino acids long. Germline loops: CDR1 KGHSH, CDR2 LQKENI. Trimming took off 2 bases at V and 1 base at J, with 7 bases between the two ends. In DNA, the CDR3 is TGTGCCAGCTCACCAAGAGAGGGCACAGATACGCAGTATTTT. Protein: CASSPREGTDTQYF.

This chain links TRBV6-6 with TRBJ2-7; the D gene is possibly TRBD2 (5 bases). The CDR3 consists of 12 residues. V was cut by 5 bases and J by 4 bases, with 9 bases left in between. CDR1 and CDR2 (germline): MNHNY, SVGAGI (reference sequence). CDR3 protein: CASSSWTYEQYF. In nucleotides, the CDR3 is TGTGCCAGCAGTAGTTGGACTTACGAGCAGTACTTC.

The J gene is TRBJ1-2, the V gene TRBV29-1, with 8 bases lining up with TRBD1. This CDR3 has 11 amino acids. CDR1 is SQVTM and CDR2 is ANQGSEA in the germline V gene. The V and J ends lost 6 bases and 8 bases, in that order; junction bases with no gene match: 5. CDR3 coding DNA: TGCAGCGTCTTGACAGGGGACGGCTACACCTTC. Its translation is CSVLTGDGYTF.

This chain connects TRBV5-6 to TRBJ2-3; D may be TRBD2 (6 bases). The CDR3 runs 13 residues. V dropped 3 bases and J dropped 8 bases, with 13 bases sitting between them. Germline values: CDR1 SGHDT, CDR2 YYEEEE. The CDR3 sequence: CASSSASEGTQYF. The CDR3 DNA is TGTGCCAGCAGCTCGGCTAGCGAGGGTACGCAGTATTTT.

This chain joins TRBV5-6 and TRBJ1-2; TRBD1 aligns across 8 bases. Germline trimming cut 4 bases from V and 5 bases from J; bases unmatched to any gene: 16. Germline V gene data show CDR1 as SGHDT and CDR2 as YYEEEE. CDR3 length equals 17 residues. The CDR3 sequence: CASSGTGETSPIYGYTF. Written as DNA, the CDR3 is TGTGCCAGCAGCGGGACAGGCGAGACGAGTCCTATTTATGGCTACACCTTC.